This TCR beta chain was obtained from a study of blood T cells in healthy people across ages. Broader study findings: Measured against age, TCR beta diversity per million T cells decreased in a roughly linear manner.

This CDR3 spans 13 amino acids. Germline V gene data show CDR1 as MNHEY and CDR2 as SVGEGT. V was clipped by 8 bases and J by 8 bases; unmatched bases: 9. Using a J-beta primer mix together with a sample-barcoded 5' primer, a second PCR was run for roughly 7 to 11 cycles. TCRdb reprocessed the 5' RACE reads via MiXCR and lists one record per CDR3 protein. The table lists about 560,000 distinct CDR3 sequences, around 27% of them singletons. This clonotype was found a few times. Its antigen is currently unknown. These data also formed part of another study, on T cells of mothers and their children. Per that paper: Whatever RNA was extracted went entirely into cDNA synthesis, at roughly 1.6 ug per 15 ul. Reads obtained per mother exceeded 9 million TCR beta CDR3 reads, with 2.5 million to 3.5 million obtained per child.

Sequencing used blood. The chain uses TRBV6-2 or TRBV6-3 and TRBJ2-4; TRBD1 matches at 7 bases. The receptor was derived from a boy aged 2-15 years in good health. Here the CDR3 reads CASWGQTGDIQYF. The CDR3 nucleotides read TGTGCCAGCTGGGGACAGACTGGGGACATTCAGTACTTC.